The T cell receptor (beta chain) described here comes from a study of OX40 agonist ivuxolimab in advanced cancers. Study-wide context: An anti-OX40 (CD134) antibody with agonistic activity, ivuxolimab, was administered to patients. General observations from the study: The authors did not determine the antigen specificity of the expanded peripheral T cells.

The junction had 10 bases not matched to a gene; V was cut back by 3 bases and J by 4 bases. The V gene's germline CDR1 is LNHDA and CDR2 SQIVND (reference sequence). CDR3 length: 16 amino acids. As to this clone: The target antigen is unknown.

Profiled with immunoSEQ multiplex PCR; TCRdb holds only in-frame clones, not every one. The sample consists of about 26,000 clones, approximately 86% of them appearing once. This chain connects TRBV19 to TRBJ2-3; TRBD1 matches 7 bases. The source of this sequence is an adult with an advanced solid tumor such as melanoma, head and neck, liver or kidney cancer. Material: CD4+ or CD8+ T cells sorted from blood, obtained in a trial of the OX40 agonist ivuxolimab. CDR3 bases: TGTGCCAGTAGTATTAGAGACAGGGTGAAGGCAGATACGCAGTATTTT. The encoded protein is CASSIRDRVKADTQYF.